These 11 T cell receptor beta chains originate from one sample sequenced in a study of T cells in localized non-small cell lung cancer. The data were produced by immunoSEQ multiplex PCR, yet TCRdb's version contains in-frame clones alone and is incomplete. Of some 56,000 clones detected, roughly 89% appear once; the ten largest clones hold less than 6%. The input for sequencing was peripheral blood, taken before any cancer treatment. These receptors were collected from a woman aged 35 to 70 with stage I lung adenocarcinoma.

This chain connects TRBV10-2 to TRBJ1-2, with D maybe TRBD1 (5 bases). Looked up from germline, CDR1 is WSHSY and CDR2 is SAAADI. The CDR3 is 16 residues long. The V gene lost 0 bases and the J gene lost 0 bases, with 11 bases spanning the gap. CDR3 amino acids: CASSESGQGSNYGYTF. In DNA form, the CDR3 reads TGCGCCAGCAGTGAGTCCGGACAAGGGTCTAACTATGGCTACACCTTC.

The chain links TRBV9 to TRBJ1-2; 11 nucleotides match TRBD1. V shed 1 base, J shed 6 bases, and the junction held 8 bases outside the gene matches. The CDR3 length is 16 residues. Germline-derived CDR1 and CDR2 are SGDLS and YYNGEE. As DNA, the CDR3 is TGTGCCAGCAGCGTATCCCTATTGGGACAGGGGGATGGCTACACCTTC. It yields the protein CASSVSLLGQGDGYTF.

This chain links TRBV7-6 with TRBJ1-6; D is unresolved. This CDR3 comprises 13 residues. Per the germline V gene, CDR1 is SGHVS and CDR2 is FNYEAQ. The V and J ends lost 1 base and 10 bases respectively, with 8 bases between them. The CDR3 DNA sequence: TGTGCCAGCAGCTTAGAACTGGTATCACCCCTCCACTTT. Translating it yields CASSLELVSPLHF.

The chain recombines TRBV21-1 with TRBJ1-1. TRBV21-1 is reported as a pseudogene. The CDR3 is 12 amino acids. This CDR3 reads CASPDVETEAFF. The CDR3, as DNA: TGTGCCAGCCCCGACGTTGAGACTGAAGCTTTCTTT.

This chain links TRBV4-3 with TRBJ2-3, with 9 bases fitting TRBD2. CDR1 is LGHNA, CDR2 YSLEER, per germline. The V segment lost 0 bases and the J segment 1 base; nucleotides outside the gene matches: 2. The CDR3 contains 16 residues. CDR3 DNA: TGCGCCAGCAGCCAAGAGGGACTAGCCGGCACAGATACGCAGTATTTT. It specifies CASSQEGLAGTDTQYF.

The chain has TRBV19 and TRBJ1-1; 7 positions agree with TRBD1. The CDR3 runs 13 residues. The germline gives CDR1 LNHDA, CDR2 SQIVND (reference sequence). Trimming took 6 bases from V and 4 from J; bases not matched to a gene: 5. CDR3: CASSQGVGTEAFF. In DNA, the CDR3 is TGTGCCAGTAGCCAGGGGGTTGGCACTGAAGCTTTCTTT.

The CDR3 is CASSLRDYGYTF. Here the CDR3 DNA reads TGTGCCAGCAGCCTCCGGGACTATGGCTACACCTTC. The gene calls are TRBV5-6 and TRBJ1-2; D not certain. Germline V lookup: CDR1 SGHDT, CDR2 YYEEEE. V was cut by 4 bases and J by 3 bases, with 7 bases left in between. The CDR3 totals 12 residues.

This clone was detected a few times. The chain joins TRBV5-1 to TRBJ2-7; TRBD2 matches at 7 bases. The CDR3 sequence is 14 residues long. CDR1 and CDR2 from the germline V gene are SGHRS and YFSETQ. J lost 6 bases, V lost 4 bases, and 10 bases had no gene match. CDR3 bases: TGCGCCAGCAGCCCTATGGGGGGGGGATCCGAGCAGTACTTC. Translation gives CASSPMGGGSEQYF.

The rearrangement joins TRBV4-2 to TRBJ2-5; 8 bases are a match to TRBD1. Germline V gene sequence: CDR1 LGHNA, CDR2 YNFKEQ. This CDR3 comprises 17 residues. The junction had 12 bases not matched to a gene; V was cut back by 1 base and J by 5 bases. The CDR3 bases are TGTGCCAGCAGCCAAGTTCAGGGGGCGCGAAGAGGGGAGACCCAGTACTTC. It is translated as CASSQVQGARRGETQYF.

As regards this clone: The CDR3 end shows no conserved phenylalanine or tryptophan, and so a read error is likely. The limits of the CDR3 on the DNA are not certain, so only TCRdb's listed CDR3 is given. V usage is TRBV12-2 and J usage is TRBJ1-1. TRBV12-2 represents a pseudogene. The CDR3 region is 10 residues in length, termini included. The CDR3 here is CASRLALVGV.

V is TRBV15 and J is TRBJ2-1; 11 nucleotides agree with TRBD1. The CDR3 has 13 amino acids. Germline V gene data show CDR1 as LNHNV and CDR2 as YYDKDF (reference sequence). Trimming took 8 bases from V and 5 from J; bases not matched to a gene: 2. DNA for the CDR3: TGTGCCACCGGACAGGGGGCGAACAATGAGCAGTTCTTC. This sequence encodes CATGQGANNEQFF.